The 28 T cell receptor beta chains given below trace back to one sample, sequenced in a study of identical twins. MiXCR was run by TCRdb on the 5' RACE reads, yielding one entry per CDR3 protein. The sample has about 240,000 distinct CDR3 sequences; approximately 10% are singletons. The sequenced sample consisted of memory T cells sorted from blood. Every receptor here comes from a man aged 45 to 65 in good health.

This clonotype was detected ten times or more. V gene TRBV3-1 combines with J gene TRBJ1-1, with 10 bases fitting TRBD1. In germline, CDR1 is LGHDT, CDR2 YNNKEL (reference sequence). Germline trimming cut 7 bases from V and 4 bases from J; bases unmatched to any gene: 9. The CDR3 is 15 residues long. CDR3 region: CASTTTGGGLTEAFF. The CDR3 bases are TGTGCCAGCACCACGACAGGGGGCGGGCTCACTGAAGCTTTCTTT.

This clonotype was seen at least ten times. J is TRBJ2-2 and V is TRBV5-1; no definite D call. The CDR3 has 14 residues. CDR1 and CDR2 (germline): SGHRS, YFSETQ. V shed 3 bases and J shed 3 bases, with 9 bases lying between them. Here the CDR3 reads CASSSDSYTGELFF. CDR3 in DNA: TGCGCCAGCAGCTCAGATTCCTACACCGGGGAGCTGTTTTTT.

A few counts support this clonotype. The chain recombines TRBV28 with TRBJ1-1; 7 positions match TRBD1. CDR1 is MDHEN and CDR2 is SYDVKM in the germline V gene. After removal of 5 bases from V and 0 bases from J, the junction contained 12 bases not matched to a gene. The CDR3 has 17 amino acids. Here the CDR3 DNA reads TGTGCCAGCAGTGAAACAGGGGCGGGGAGGATGAACACTGAAGCTTTCTTT. Residues: CASSETGAGRMNTEAFF.

This clonotype appeared many times. This rearrangement joins TRBV1 to TRBJ1-3. TRBV1 is classified as a pseudogene. The CDR3 covers 13 residues. The CDR3 here is CTSSQPGRNTIYF. The DNA of the CDR3 is TGCACCAGCAGCCAACCTGGAAGAAACACCATATATTTT.

This clonotype has at least ten counts. The chain combines TRBV18 with TRBJ2-1; no reliable D call. The CDR3 runs to 13 residues. V lost 2 bases and J 8 bases, leaving 10 bases between the germline ends. Germline lookup yields CDR1 KGHSH and CDR2 LQKENI. CDR3 loop: CASSPVTPYEQFF. Here the CDR3 DNA reads TGTGCCAGCTCACCAGTCACTCCCTATGAGCAGTTCTTC. Together with reference TRBV18 and TRBJ2-1, the CDR3 gives the full variable domain: NAGVMQNPRHLVRRRGQEARLRCSPMKGHSHVYWYRQLPEEGLKFMVYLQKENIIDESGMPKERFSAEFPKEGPSILRIQQVVRGDSAAYFCASSPVTPYEQFFGPGTRLTVL.

The sample holds many counts of this clonotype. The chain combines TRBV7-2 with TRBJ2-3; 7 bases line up with TRBD2. The CDR3 has 16 residues. Per the germline V gene, CDR1 is SGHTA and CDR2 is FQGNSA. Unmatched junction bases numbered 6, after V lost 1 base and J lost 2 bases. The CDR3, as DNA: TGTGCCAGCAGCTTAGGGACTAGTTGGAACACAGATACGCAGTATTTT. Translating gives CASSLGTSWNTDTQYF.

V usage is TRBV6-2 or TRBV6-3 and J usage is TRBJ2-2; perhaps TRBD2 as D (7 bases). The CDR3 covers 15 residues. V lost 1 base and J 6 bases, leaving 12 bases between the germline ends. Germline CDR1 reads MNHEY; CDR2 reads SVGEGT. In nucleotides, the CDR3 is TGTGCCAGCAGTTACTTCGGGGGGCCCCCCGGGGAGCTGTTTTTT. Translation: CASSYFGGPPGELFF.

This chain uses TRBV2 with TRBJ2-7; possibly TRBD1 for D (6 bases). This CDR3 contains 15 residues. Looked up from germline, CDR1 is SNHLY and CDR2 is FYNNEI. Trimming took off 3 bases at V and 4 bases at J, with 16 bases between the two ends. The CDR3 coding sequence is TGTGCCAGCAGTGACTTGGGGGCGCAAGATTACGAGCAGTACTTC. Protein sequence: CASSDLGAQDYEQYF.

This clonotype has at least ten counts. V is TRBV24-1 and J is TRBJ2-1, with TRBD1 matching over 10 bases. Germline CDR1 and CDR2: KGHDR and SFDVKD. The CDR3 is 19 amino acids. Trimming cost V 5 bases and J 0 bases; bases outside gene matches: 12. CDR3 loop: CATSAPGQGLSSSYNEQFF. For the CDR3, the DNA is TGTGCCACCAGTGCACCGGGACAGGGGCTCTCCAGCTCCTACAATGAGCAGTTCTTC.

This clonotype has more than one count but fewer than ten. This chain uses TRBV7-8 with TRBJ2-5, with D unresolved. V was cut by 2 bases and J by 1 base, with 8 bases left in between. This CDR3 is 14 amino acids long. Per the germline V gene, CDR1 is SGHVS and CDR2 is FQNEAQ. The CDR3 sequence: CASSLIRTQETQYF. As DNA, the CDR3 is TGTGCCAGCAGCTTAATTAGGACCCAAGAGACCCAGTACTTC.

Only a few counts were recorded for this clonotype. The chain couples TRBV20-1 to TRBJ1-2, with unresolved D. The CDR3 runs 11 residues. CDR1 and CDR2 from the germline V gene are DFQATT and SNEGSKA (reference sequence). V was clipped by 6 bases and J by 6 bases, with 11 bases between them. CDR3: CSAGVRNGYTF. The CDR3 nucleotides read TGCAGTGCCGGTGTCAGAAATGGCTACACCTTC.

This sequence joins TRBV5-4 and TRBJ1-1; D not certain. CDR3 length equals 14 residues. Germline V gene sequence: CDR1 SGHNT, CDR2 YYREEE (reference sequence). V lost 4 bases and J lost 5, with 15 bases in between. CDR3 region: CASSPAVPGTEAFF. In nucleotides, the CDR3 is TGTGCCAGCAGCCCGGCCGTCCCGGGGACTGAAGCTTTCTTT.

This clonotype was seen at least ten times. The rearrangement uses TRBV11-1 and TRBJ2-7; D assignment may be TRBD1 or TRBD2 (5 bases each). Germline V gene data show CDR1 as SGHAT and CDR2 as FQDESV (reference sequence). V was trimmed by 5 bases and J by 3 bases, leaving 11 bases between them. This CDR3 is built from 13 residues. CDR3 nucleotide sequence: TGTGCCAGCAGCGATACAGGACTCTACGAGCAGTACTTC. The encoded protein is CASSDTGLYEQYF.

This chain uses TRBV7-2 with TRBJ2-3; TRBD1 matches at 7 bases. The ends lost 3 bases at V and 4 bases at J; junction bases unmatched: 7. Germline V gene lookup returns CDR1 SGHTA and CDR2 FQGNSA. The CDR3 has 15 amino acids. The CDR3 sequence: CASSLRDSVPDTQYF. The CDR3 nucleotides read TGTGCCAGCAGCTTGAGGGACAGTGTCCCAGATACGCAGTATTTT.

V is TRBV28 and J is TRBJ2-1; D ambiguous. The CDR3 covers 12 residues. Germline V CDR1 and CDR2: MDHEN, SYDVKM. The ends were cut back, 5 bases at V and 5 bases at J, with 7 bases in the middle. The CDR3 sequence: CASSPIHNEQFF. The CDR3 nucleotides read TGTGCCAGCAGTCCGATTCACAATGAGCAGTTCTTC.

This clonotype has just a few counts. The rearrangement links TRBV28 to TRBJ2-5; 8 bases map to TRBD2. V was pared by 2 bases and J by 5 bases, with 7 bases of the junction left unmatched. Germline-derived CDR1 and CDR2 are MDHEN and SYDVKM. CDR3 length: 15 amino acids. CDR3 nucleotide sequence: TGTGCCAGCAGTTTAAGCGGGAGTAGGATGGAGACCCAGTACTTC. Translated: CASSLSGSRMETQYF.

The V gene is TRBV4-3, the J gene TRBJ1-2; no clear D gene. CDR3 size: 15 residues. CDR1 is LGHNA, CDR2 YSLEER, per germline. With 3 bases removed from V and 6 bases from J, the gap between germline ends came to 17 bases. The DNA for the CDR3 is TGCGCCAGCAGCCAGCCCTCGCTCTTCGGGAATGGCTACACCTTC. Its protein is CASSQPSLFGNGYTF.

The chain has TRBV14 and TRBJ2-7; 7 positions agree with TRBD1. Germline CDR1 is SGHDN and CDR2 is FVKESK. This CDR3 is 13 amino acids long. Trimming cost V 2 bases and J 3 bases; bases outside gene matches: 1. The CDR3 bases are TGTGCCAGCAGCCAATGGGACAGCTACGAGCAGTACTTC. It encodes CASSQWDSYEQYF.

Ten or more counts support this clonotype. The rearrangement joins TRBV24-1 to TRBJ2-2, with a tentative D call TRBD2 (5 bases). V was pared by 9 bases and J by 6 bases, with 13 bases between. CDR3 size: 13 residues. Germline lookup yields CDR1 KGHDR and CDR2 SFDVKD. The CDR3 loop reads CATRWGDAGELFF. The CDR3 region has the DNA TGTGCCACCCGCTGGGGAGACGCCGGGGAGCTGTTTTTT.

This clonotype was recorded many times. The chain uses TRBV9 and TRBJ2-4; unclear D gene. The ends were cut back, 0 bases at V and 1 base at J, with 14 bases in the middle. Looked up from germline, CDR1 is SGDLS and CDR2 is YYNGEE. The CDR3 sequence is 17 residues long. Here the CDR3 DNA reads TGTGCCAGCAGCGTAGGTCTTTGGGGTAACGCCAAAAACATTCAGTACTTC. Its translation is CASSVGLWGNAKNIQYF.

A few counts support this clonotype. The rearrangement links TRBV28 to TRBJ2-1; TRBD2 matches at 10 bases. Per germline, CDR1 MDHEN and CDR2 SYDVKM. Trimming took 8 bases from V and 7 from J; bases not matched to a gene: 8. There are 14 residues in the CDR3. The CDR3 nucleotides read TGTGCCAGCTCCGCGCTAGCGGGAGTTAATGAGCAGTTCTTC. It encodes CASSALAGVNEQFF. Complete variable domain (other parts from reference TRBV28 and TRBJ2-1): DVKVTQSSRYLVKRTGEKVFLECVQDMDHENMFWYRQDPGLGLRLIYFSYDVKMKEKGDIPEGYSVSREKKERFSLILESASTNQTSMYLCASSALAGVNEQFFGPGTRLTVL.

This clonotype was found many times. Here the CDR3 DNA reads TGTGCCAGCAGCCAAGTGGGGGAGCAGTTCTTC. This translates into CASSQVGEQFF. This chain uses TRBV4-2 with TRBJ2-1, with D unclear. The germline V gene has CDR1 LGHNA and CDR2 YNFKEQ. V lost 1 base and J lost 10, with 5 bases in between. The CDR3 totals 11 residues.

V is TRBV15 and J is TRBJ2-2; D unclear. Germline CDR1 is LNHNV and CDR2 is YYDKDF (reference sequence). The CDR3 runs to 14 residues. The ends were cut back, 2 bases at V and 6 bases at J, with 10 bases in the middle. In DNA, the CDR3 is TGTGCCACCAGCAGATCCTCTAGTCCCGGGGAGCTGTTTTTT. The encoded protein is CATSRSSSPGELFF.

This clonotype came up many times. The chain couples TRBV7-8 to TRBJ1-6; D is possibly TRBD1 (5 bases). V lost 5 bases and J lost 0, with 14 bases in between. Germline V gives CDR1 SGHVS, CDR2 FQNEAQ. This CDR3 is 17 amino acids long. The CDR3 nucleotides are TGTGCCAGCAGCCCGGGACTGGCCTTCTCCTATAATTCACCCCTCCACTTT. Translated, it gives CASSPGLAFSYNSPLHF.

This clonotype was found many times. This rearrangement joins TRBV10-1 to TRBJ1-5, with a tentative D call TRBD1 (6 bases). V shed 1 base and J shed 1 base, with 20 bases lying between them. The CDR3 covers 19 residues. Germline CDR1 WNHNN, CDR2 SYGVQD (reference sequence). The CDR3: CASSEYRVGAGGSNQPQHF. The CDR3 nucleotides read TGCGCCAGCAGTGAGTACAGGGTGGGGGCCGGGGGAAGCAATCAGCCCCAGCATTTT.

This clonotype was seen at least ten times. This chain joins TRBV19 and TRBJ1-1; D is possibly TRBD1 (5 bases). The germline V gene encodes CDR1 LNHDA and CDR2 SQIVND (reference sequence). The CDR3 extends over 14 amino acids. Trimming cost V 7 bases and J 7 bases, with 19 bases left between them. CDR3 in amino acids: CASNLGQSMGEAFF. The CDR3 DNA reads TGTGCCAGTAACCTGGGGCAGAGCATGGGTGAAGCTTTCTTT.

A few counts support this clonotype. The V call is TRBV6-1, the J call TRBJ2-6, with TRBD1 as a possible D gene (6 bases). The V gene lost 7 bases and the J gene lost 4 bases, with 17 bases spanning the gap. The V gene's germline CDR1 is MNHNS and CDR2 SASEGT. The CDR3 is 16 residues long. The CDR3 reads CASTQGGLVGANVLTF. CDR3 DNA sequence: TGTGCCAGCACACAGGGTGGGCTAGTGGGGGCCAACGTCCTGACTTTC.

This clonotype appeared many times. Compared with germline, one end of the junction differs, possibly owing to a read error. The genes are TRBV7-9 and TRBJ1-1; maybe TRBD1 (5 bases). Germline V gene lookup returns CDR1 SEHNR and CDR2 FQNEAQ (reference sequence). There are 13 residues in the CDR3. The CDR3 DNA follows: TGTGCCAGCAGCTTAGATGGGGCCTACCGGCGGGTCTTT. It is translated as CASSLDGAYRRVF.